These 27 T cell receptor beta chains originate from one sample sequenced in a study of PD-L1 blockade in urothelial cancer. This table comes from immunoSEQ multiplex PCR, and its TCRdb copy is limited to in-frame clones, with some not included. The sample carries about 52,000 clones, under 90% recorded once. Sequencing was performed on PBMCs, taken around atezolizumab (anti-PD-L1) treatment. The receptor source for this set is a man aged 35 to 55 with urothelial cancer.

The rearrangement uses TRBV7-6 and TRBJ2-2; TRBD2 matches 7 bases. Losses at the gene ends were 1 base for V and 4 bases for J; bases not matched to a gene: 3. The CDR3 runs 15 residues. The germline CDR1 and CDR2 sequences are SGHVS and FNYEAQ. This chain's CDR3 is CASSLVREVTGELFF. Here the CDR3 DNA reads TGTGCCAGCAGCTTAGTACGGGAGGTCACCGGGGAGCTGTTTTTT.

The J gene is TRBJ2-7, the V gene TRBV5-1, with 8 positions matching TRBD2. The CDR3 has 14 residues. Looked up from germline, CDR1 is SGHRS and CDR2 is YFSETQ. After removal of 4 bases from V and 3 bases from J, the junction contained 6 bases not matched to a gene. The CDR3 DNA sequence: TGCGCCAGCAGCCAACCAGCGGGAGACTACGAGCAGTACTTC. It specifies CASSQPAGDYEQYF.

This clone appeared a single time. The chain is built from TRBV14 and TRBJ2-7, with TRBD2 identical over 8 bases. Trimming at V came to 1 base and at J to 2 bases, leaving 7 bases not matched to a gene. CDR3 length: 16 amino acids. Germline V gene data show CDR1 as SGHDN and CDR2 as FVKESK. CDR3 sequence: CASSQGVAGTAYEQYF. CDR3 nucleotides: TGTGCCAGCAGCCAAGGGGTAGCGGGAACGGCCTACGAGCAGTACTTC.

The chain uses TRBV19 and TRBJ2-3, with 10 positions matching TRBD1. The CDR3 is made up of 15 amino acids. Germline CDR1 is LNHDA and CDR2 is SQIVND (reference sequence). V shed 2 bases, J shed 8 bases, and the junction held 7 bases outside the gene matches. The CDR3 reads CASSIQGTGVVTQYF. The CDR3 region has the DNA TGTGCCAGTAGTATACAGGGGACAGGGGTGGTTACGCAGTATTTT.

The J gene is TRBJ2-7, the V gene TRBV5-5; D uncertain. The V end lost 0 bases, the J end lost 5 bases, and 15 bases lay between the germline ends. The germline V gene encodes CDR1 SGHKS and CDR2 YYEKEE (reference sequence). CDR3 length: 15 amino acids. Written as DNA, the CDR3 is TGTGCCAGCAGCTTGGATTCTAGTCCCTTTAACGAGCAGTACTTC. Protein: CASSLDSSPFNEQYF.

The rearrangement uses TRBV4-3 and TRBJ2-7; maybe TRBD2 (6 bases). The CDR3 totals 14 residues. Germline V lookup: CDR1 LGHNA, CDR2 YSLEER. The V end lost 0 bases, the J end lost 6 bases, and 12 bases lay between the germline ends. The CDR3 reads CASSQEGGLGEQYF. The CDR3 nucleotides read TGCGCCAGCAGCCAAGAAGGAGGGTTAGGCGAGCAGTACTTC.

The chain has TRBV28 and TRBJ2-7; TRBD1 aligns across 12 bases. V lost 0 bases to trimming and J lost 6 bases; unmatched junction nucleotides: 0. The CDR3 contains 14 residues. Germline CDR1 and CDR2: MDHEN and SYDVKM. CDR3 protein: CASSLWGQGAEQYF. CDR3 DNA: TGTGCCAGCAGTTTATGGGGACAGGGGGCCGAGCAGTACTTC.

The V call is TRBV14, the J call TRBJ2-1; 10 bases align to TRBD2. Germline V lookup: CDR1 SGHDN, CDR2 FVKESK. Germline trimming cut 4 bases from V and 2 bases from J; bases unmatched to any gene: 2. This CDR3 has 15 amino acids. The CDR3 DNA sequence: TGTGCCAGCAGCCTCCTAGCGGGAGCCTACAATGAGCAGTTCTTC. As protein: CASSLLAGAYNEQFF.

This clone showed up just once. The rearrangement uses TRBV6-1 and TRBJ1-2; 9 nucleotides line up with TRBD1. Germline lookup yields CDR1 MNHNS and CDR2 SASEGT. V was clipped by 1 base and J by 2 bases; unmatched bases: 5. This CDR3 has 16 residues. The CDR3 protein is CASSEVAGTGNYGYTF. In DNA form, the CDR3 reads TGTGCCAGCAGTGAAGTTGCCGGGACAGGGAACTATGGCTACACCTTC.

The chain uses TRBV28 and TRBJ2-3; the D is unclear. V was cut by 7 bases and J by 4 bases, with 12 bases left in between. CDR3 length: 13 amino acids. Germline V gene lookup returns CDR1 MDHEN and CDR2 SYDVKM. CDR3 protein: CASNTPNPDTQYF. CDR3 DNA: TGTGCCAGCAACACCCCAAACCCAGATACGCAGTATTTT.

The chain couples TRBV27 to TRBJ2-5; TRBD1 matches at 7 bases. Trimming cost V 6 bases and J 1 base; bases outside gene matches: 11. The CDR3 sequence is 16 residues long. CDR1 is MNHEY and CDR2 is SMNVEV in the germline V gene (reference sequence). The CDR3 spells CASRRTGTVLQETQYF. CDR3 bases: TGTGCCAGCAGGCGAACCGGGACAGTGCTCCAAGAGACCCAGTACTTC.

A few counts support this clone. The chain employs TRBV28 and TRBJ2-7; D might be TRBD1 (6 bases). Trimming removed 3 bases at V and 5 bases at J, with 17 bases between. The CDR3 has 15 amino acids. Germline V gene sequence: CDR1 MDHEN, CDR2 SYDVKM. The CDR3 reads CASSFWGARGNEQYF. CDR3 DNA sequence: TGTGCCAGCAGTTTCTGGGGCGCAAGGGGGAACGAGCAGTACTTC.

V and J are TRBV4-1 and TRBJ1-5; possibly TRBD1 for D (5 bases). Trimming cost V 1 base and J 1 base, with 8 bases left between them. Germline V lookup: CDR1 MGHRA, CDR2 YSYEKL. This CDR3 spans 15 amino acids. CDR3 sequence reads: CASSQGRVSNQPQHF. CDR3 bases: TGCGCCAGCAGCCAAGGCAGGGTGAGCAATCAGCCCCAGCATTTT.

The genes are TRBV10-3 and TRBJ2-1; 7 positions match TRBD2. CDR3 length: 18 amino acids. With V trimmed by 1 base and J by 5 bases, 14 bases remained unmatched. Germline V lookup: CDR1 ENHRY, CDR2 SYGVKD. CDR3 amino acids: CAISEYHEGTREDNEQFF. The CDR3 DNA is TGTGCCATCAGTGAGTACCACGAGGGGACCCGGGAGGACAATGAGCAGTTCTTC.

This clone was seen more than once but under ten times. The V call is TRBV18, the J call TRBJ2-5, with 7 bases aligning to TRBD2. The V gene's germline CDR1 is KGHSH and CDR2 LQKENI. The CDR3 covers 14 residues. V shed 6 bases and J 5 bases; nucleotides not matched to a gene: 9. CDR3 in amino acids: CASSVGRAPETQYF. Written as DNA, the CDR3 is TGTGCCAGCTCGGTGGGGAGGGCCCCCGAGACCCAGTACTTC. Full variable domain (remainder filled in from reference TRBV18 and TRBJ2-5): NAGVMQNPRHLVRRRGQEARLRCSPMKGHSHVYWYRQLPEEGLKFMVYLQKENIIDESGMPKERFSAEFPKEGPSILRIQQVVRGDSAAYFCASSVGRAPETQYFGPGTRLLVL.

The gene calls are TRBV28 and TRBJ2-7, with 9 bases fitting TRBD1. Trimming removed 4 bases from V and 4 bases from J; junction bases left unmatched: 8. Per germline, CDR1 MDHEN and CDR2 SYDVKM. The CDR3 contains 15 residues. The CDR3 loop reads CASSSTDRGWYEQYF. CDR3 DNA: TGTGCCAGCAGTTCAACGGACAGGGGATGGTACGAGCAGTACTTC.

The V call is TRBV4-1, the J call TRBJ2-2, with TRBD1 matching over 7 bases. The trim removed 0 bases at V and 6 bases at J, leaving 10 bases unmatched. Germline CDR1 and CDR2: MGHRA and YSYEKL. The CDR3 covers 17 residues. In DNA form, the CDR3 reads TGCGCCAGCAGCCAAGATTCGCGACAGGGATTATCCGGGGAGCTGTTTTTT. Translating gives CASSQDSRQGLSGELFF.

The rearrangement joins TRBV6-1 to TRBJ1-4; D possibly corresponds to TRBD1 (5 bases). The CDR3 is 14 amino acids. The germline V gene has CDR1 MNHNS and CDR2 SASEGT. Trimming cost V 3 bases and J 7 bases, with 12 bases left between them. CDR3 nucleotides: TGTGCCAGCAGTGACGGGGGTACAGCTGAAAAACTGTTTTTT. Translating it yields CASSDGGTAEKLFF.

The CDR3 spells CASSWYRQGYGYTF. CDR3 sequence (DNA): TGTGCCAGCAGTTGGTATCGACAGGGCTATGGCTACACCTTC. The chain recombines TRBV6-5 with TRBJ1-2, with 7 bases matching TRBD1. J was trimmed by 4 bases and V by 4 bases; bases with no gene match: 6. Germline CDR1 and CDR2: MNHEY and SVGAGI. The CDR3 has 14 residues.

The chain combines TRBV6-6 with TRBJ1-1; possibly TRBD1 for D (5 bases). The germline CDR1 and CDR2 sequences are MNHNY and SVGAGI (reference sequence). V lost 6 bases and J lost 5, with 22 bases in between. This CDR3 has 16 residues. This chain's CDR3 is CASSPGPASGRTEAFF. The CDR3 DNA sequence: TGTGCCAGCAGCCCGGGGCCGGCATCCGGGAGGACTGAAGCTTTCTTT.

This clone was observed a few times. The chain recombines TRBV7-9 with TRBJ2-3; D perhaps matches TRBD2 (6 bases). This CDR3 is built from 17 residues. Germline CDR1 and CDR2: SEHNR and FQNEAQ (reference sequence). Deletions cut 5 bases from V and 1 base from J, with 19 bases between. The CDR3 region is CASSPWRDLRGTDTQYF. The CDR3 coding sequence is TGTGCCAGCAGCCCATGGCGGGACCTCAGGGGCACAGATACGCAGTATTTT. Full variable domain (remainder filled in from reference TRBV7-9 and TRBJ2-3): DTGVSQNPRHKITKRGQNVTFRCDPISEHNRLYWYRQTLGQGPEFLTYFQNEAQLEKSRLLSDRFSAERPKGSFSTLEIQRTEQGDSAMYLCASSPWRDLRGTDTQYFGPGTRLTVL.

CDR3 bases: TGTGCCAGCAGCTTATTTTATTCCGGTAGGGTCAGGGACGAGCAGTACTTC. Amino acids: CASSLFYSGRVRDEQYF. This chain links TRBV11-2 with TRBJ2-7, with TRBD1 as a possible D gene (5 bases). The CDR3 has 17 amino acids. The germline V gene encodes CDR1 SGHAT and CDR2 FQNNGV. V gave up 2 bases and J gave up 5 bases, with 22 bases separating them.

The rearrangement joins TRBV5-1 to TRBJ2-5; D perhaps matches TRBD2 (5 bases). The CDR3 spans 14 residues. From germline, CDR1 is SGHRS and CDR2 YFSETQ. Trimming left V 5 bases short and J 5 bases short, with 16 bases between. This CDR3 reads CASSWEPLRETQYF. For the CDR3, the DNA is TGCGCCAGCAGTTGGGAGCCCCTGAGGGAGACCCAGTACTTC.

This clone came up a few times. The chain is built from TRBV6-5 and TRBJ2-1, with TRBD2 matching 9 bases. This CDR3 spans 15 amino acids. Looked up from germline, CDR1 is MNHEY and CDR2 is SVGAGI. J gave up 6 bases and V 6 bases, and 9 bases lay outside the gene matches. In DNA form, the CDR3 reads TGTGCCAGCAGCTCAGCGGGAGGTGGGATCAATGAGCAGTTCTTC. Residues: CASSSAGGGINEQFF.

V and J are TRBV4-2 and TRBJ2-1; 16 positions agree with TRBD2. This CDR3 contains 17 residues. The trim removed 3 bases at V and 15 bases at J, leaving 14 bases unmatched. Per germline, CDR1 LGHNA and CDR2 YNFKEQ. As DNA, the CDR3 is TGTGCCAGCAGCCACGCTGCTGGGACTAGCGGGAGGGCCCATAGGTTCTTC. This codes for CASSHAAGTSGRAHRFF.

V gene TRBV6-4 combines with J gene TRBJ1-2; no clear D gene. The CDR3 runs to 13 residues. Looked up from germline, CDR1 is MRHNA and CDR2 is SNTAGT. V was clipped by 3 bases and J by 4 bases, with 9 bases between them. The CDR3 protein is CASSEDGGYGYTF. The CDR3 DNA is TGTGCCAGCAGTGAGGACGGAGGCTATGGCTACACCTTC.

This chain uses TRBV30 with TRBJ2-2, with 7 bases fitting TRBD2. Germline CDR1 reads GTSNPN; CDR2 reads SVGIG (reference sequence). CDR3 size: 12 residues. The CDR3 loop is CAGGGDTGELFF. In nucleotides, the CDR3 is TGTGCGGGGGGAGGGGACACCGGGGAGCTGTTTTTT.